These 15 T cell receptor beta chains were all obtained from the same sample, sequenced in a study of blood T cell repertoires in COVID-19. Assay: immunoSEQ multiplex PCR; the TCRdb copy retains only in-frame clones and omits some. The data show 45,000 to 55,000 clones, about 92% seen once. Sequenced: peripheral blood. The receptors stem from a woman older than 75 with acute or convalescent COVID-19.

The chain uses TRBV9 and TRBJ2-1; perhaps TRBD1 as D (5 bases). The CDR3 runs 16 residues. V shed 3 bases and J shed 0 bases, with 13 bases lying between them. Germline V lookup: CDR1 SGDLS, CDR2 YYNGEE. The CDR3 DNA follows: TGTGCCAGCAGCGCCCGACAGTTGGGCTCCTACAATGAGCAGTTCTTC. This gives the protein CASSARQLGSYNEQFF.

The chain couples TRBV9 to TRBJ2-3, with 7 positions matching TRBD2. CDR3 length: 16 residues. Looked up from germline, CDR1 is SGDLS and CDR2 is YYNGEE. After removal of 0 bases from V and 2 bases from J, the junction contained 6 bases not matched to a gene. DNA for the CDR3: TGTGCCAGCAGCGTAGGTGCTAGCGGAAACACAGATACGCAGTATTTT. Protein: CASSVGASGNTDTQYF.

The count of this clone is one. The chain employs TRBV3-1 (or the pseudogene TRBV3-2) and TRBJ2-1; TRBD2 might be the D (7 bases). V gave up 0 bases and J gave up 9 bases, with 12 bases separating them. CDR1 and CDR2 (germline): LGHDT, YNNKEL (reference sequence). The CDR3 consists of 14 residues. CDR3 loop: CASSQEGGAREQFF. CDR3 bases: TGTGCCAGCAGCCAAGAGGGGGGGGCTCGTGAGCAGTTCTTC.

This chain connects TRBV12-3 or TRBV12-4 to TRBJ2-7; TRBD1 is a possible D gene (6 bases). Trimming took 6 bases from V and 10 from J, leaving 19 bases between them. CDR3 length: 13 amino acids. Written as DNA, the CDR3 is TGTGCCAGCAGGGCAGGGGCTGAAGGTCCCCAGTACTTC. This gives the protein CASRAGAEGPQYF.

V and J are TRBV27 and TRBJ1-5, with D possibly TRBD1 on 6 matching bases. Germline CDR1 is MNHEY and CDR2 is SMNVEV (reference sequence). The V gene lost 5 bases and the J gene lost 6 bases, with 11 bases spanning the gap. The CDR3 sequence is 13 residues long. CDR3 sequence (DNA): TGTGCCAGCAGTGCACAGGGACCTCAGCCCCAGCATTTT. This codes for CASSAQGPQPQHF.

J is TRBJ1-6 and V is TRBV9, with D possibly matching TRBD1 (5 bases). The CDR3 spans 15 residues. CDR1 and CDR2 from the germline V gene are SGDLS and YYNGEE. V shed 3 bases and J shed 5 bases, with 12 bases lying between them. For the CDR3, the DNA is TGTGCCAGCAGCGCGGGGGACCGCCATAATTCACCCCTCCACTTT. Residues: CASSAGDRHNSPLHF.

The chain recombines TRBV19 with TRBJ2-5; 10 nucleotides line up with TRBD2. This CDR3 is 16 amino acids long. The V gene end was trimmed by 1 base and the J gene end by 4 bases; junction bases not matched to a gene: 6. Germline V gives CDR1 LNHDA, CDR2 SQIVND (reference sequence). The CDR3 DNA reads TGTGCCAGTAGTATAGCGAGCGGGGGGGCCGGAGAGACCCAGTACTTC. This encodes CASSIASGGAGETQYF. The full variable domain, rest sourced from reference TRBV19 and TRBJ2-5, is DGGITQSPKYLFRKEGQNVTLSCEQNLNHDAMYWYRQDPGQGLRLIYYSQIVNDFQKGDIAEGYSVSREKKESFPLTVTSAQKNPTAFYLCASSIASGGAGETQYFGPGTRLLVL.

The rearrangement uses TRBV2 and TRBJ2-7; 7 bases map to TRBD1. The CDR3 has 15 amino acids. V shed 6 bases, J shed 0 bases, and the junction held 8 bases outside the gene matches. Germline V lookup: CDR1 SNHLY, CDR2 FYNNEI. The CDR3 region is CASSPGQIYSYEQYF. CDR3 DNA sequence: TGTGCCAGCAGCCCGGGACAGATTTACTCCTACGAGCAGTACTTC.

This clone was detected only once. The chain links TRBV21-1 to TRBJ2-7; the table's D gene call, TRBD1, was not cross checked with the DNA. TRBV21-1 is described as a pseudogene. There are 15 residues in the CDR3. As DNA, the CDR3 is TGTGCCAGCAGCCTTCGGACAGGGGGGGGTGGCGAGCAGTACTTC. Translation: CASSLRTGGGGEQYF.

The rearrangement links TRBV19 to TRBJ2-2; D possibly corresponds to TRBD1 (6 bases). The V gene lost 2 bases and the J gene lost 2 bases, with 12 bases spanning the gap. The CDR3 sequence is 16 residues long. Germline V lookup: CDR1 LNHDA, CDR2 SQIVND (reference sequence). CDR3 DNA: TGTGCCAGTAGTATATTTGGGACACTAAACACCGGGGAGCTGTTTTTT. Its translation: CASSIFGTLNTGELFF.

The V gene is TRBV28, the J gene TRBJ1-1; tentative D call: TRBD1 (5 bases). The V end lost 3 bases, the J end lost 6 bases, and 23 bases lay between the germline ends. Germline CDR1 is MDHEN and CDR2 is SYDVKM. The CDR3 is 17 residues long. CDR3 region: CASSFPGKDSMRSEAFF. The CDR3 nucleotides are TGTGCCAGCAGTTTTCCAGGGAAAGACTCCATGAGATCTGAAGCTTTCTTT.

V usage is TRBV25-1 and J usage is TRBJ1-2, with 7 bases that match TRBD1. J lost 4 bases, V lost 7 bases, and 12 bases had no gene match. The V gene's germline CDR1 is MGHDK and CDR2 SYGVNS. This CDR3 spans 15 amino acids. The CDR3 is CASTSSGTDFYGYTF. The DNA for the CDR3 is TGTGCCAGCACCTCTTCTGGGACAGACTTCTATGGCTACACCTTC.

The chain recombines TRBV10-2 with TRBJ2-7, with 9 bases fitting TRBD2. The CDR3 consists of 14 residues. Germline CDR1 and CDR2: WSHSY and SAAADI. J gave up 6 bases and V 0 bases, and 3 bases lay outside the gene matches. CDR3 sequence: CASSESSGGGEQYF. In nucleotides, the CDR3 is TGCGCCAGCAGTGAGTCTAGCGGGGGTGGCGAGCAGTACTTC.

The genes are TRBV7-2 and TRBJ2-7; TRBD1 might be the D (5 bases). The V end lost 5 bases, the J end lost 5 bases, and 16 bases lay between the germline ends. There are 14 residues in the CDR3. Germline V gives CDR1 SGHTA, CDR2 FQGNSA. CDR3: CASSRRGRPHEQYF. CDR3 nucleotides: TGTGCCAGCAGCCGTAGGGGCCGGCCCCACGAGCAGTACTTC.

The chain's CDR3 is CATSDLGGAAVSEQFF. The CDR3 coding sequence is TGTGCCACCAGTGATTTGGGCGGGGCCGCGGTGAGTGAGCAGTTCTTC. The genes are TRBV24-1 and TRBJ2-1; D may be TRBD2 (6 bases). This CDR3 is built from 16 residues. Trimming took 0 bases from V and 9 from J, leaving 17 bases between them. The germline gives CDR1 KGHDR, CDR2 SFDVKD.